This T cell receptor beta chain was found in a study of blood T cell repertoires in COVID-19 (TCRdb year 2020). In the study overall: Samples covering the acute and convalescent phases of COVID-19 were provided by collaborators in the United States, Italy and Spain. Where available, HLA class I and class II types were taken from metadata supplied by the sample provider and were not determined by assay-based typing. Samples came from the ongoing ImmuneRACE study (first 160 participants) plus 1,254 subjects from 6 global collaborators. Subjects who had been exposed to COVID-19, were actively infected with it, or had recovered from it provided the deeply sampled blood TCRbeta repertoires that made up the dataset. The material from the prospective study consisted of cDNA or gDNA derived from T cells, B-cell-depleted T cells, or PBMCs. The repertoires were released in a freely available public database intended as a resource for research on the immune response to SARS-CoV-2. Nearly every sample came with metadata listing a de-identified subject ID, COVID-19 status, age in years and sex. On the study overall, not on this receptor specifically: The amount of clinical and demographic metadata varied by source and participant and was provided uncurated.

Taken from the germline V gene (reference sequence), the CDR1 and CDR2 loops are SEHNR and FQNEAQ. The CDR3 numbers 16 residues from cysteine through phenylalanine. Only CDR3 DNA remains: 48 bases, in frame from the first base. V and J are truncated by 0 bases and 3 bases respectively, leaving an intervening sequence of 13 bases. In the case of this clone: Which antigen it targets is not known. Base qualities are not at hand, and no much larger clone is one base apart.

The collaborating institutions used their own protocols to collect whole blood in K2EDTA tubes. For TCRbeta analysis, collaborators shipped samples in one of three forms: frozen whole blood, isolated PBMCs, or DNA extracted from either of those sample types. The immunoSEQ Assay, a bias-controlled multiplex PCR, was used to amplify TCRbeta CDR3 regions from genomic DNA. On the authors' methods: Nucleated cell counts per sample were estimated from amplification of reference gene primers within the assay. Sequence reads were collapsed and filtered to measure the absolute abundance of every unique TCRbeta CDR3 rearrangement. For each sample, productive Simpson clonality was calculated as the square root of Simpson's diversity index over productive rearrangements. Sourced from immuneACCESS, this table was stored by TCRdb with only in-frame sequences that have V and J called. A share of the clones is absent; for the studies checked, an unresolved V gene accounts for under half, and the remainder has no known explanation. V and J calls and clone size come straight from that table; D and trimming were deduced from the DNA. The sample table contains about 120,000 clones; only one count was recorded for 82% of them. The top ten constitute about 4.2% of the sample.

The sequencing input was peripheral blood. The sequence links TRBV7-9 to TRBJ2-3, with a tentative D gene TRBD1 over 5 matching bases. This TCR was sampled from a woman aged 70 to 79 with acute or convalescent COVID-19. The DNA is TGTGCCAGCAGCTTAGCGGGGCAGGGAAGGACAGATACGCAGTATTTT. It translates as CASSLAGQGRTDTQYF.